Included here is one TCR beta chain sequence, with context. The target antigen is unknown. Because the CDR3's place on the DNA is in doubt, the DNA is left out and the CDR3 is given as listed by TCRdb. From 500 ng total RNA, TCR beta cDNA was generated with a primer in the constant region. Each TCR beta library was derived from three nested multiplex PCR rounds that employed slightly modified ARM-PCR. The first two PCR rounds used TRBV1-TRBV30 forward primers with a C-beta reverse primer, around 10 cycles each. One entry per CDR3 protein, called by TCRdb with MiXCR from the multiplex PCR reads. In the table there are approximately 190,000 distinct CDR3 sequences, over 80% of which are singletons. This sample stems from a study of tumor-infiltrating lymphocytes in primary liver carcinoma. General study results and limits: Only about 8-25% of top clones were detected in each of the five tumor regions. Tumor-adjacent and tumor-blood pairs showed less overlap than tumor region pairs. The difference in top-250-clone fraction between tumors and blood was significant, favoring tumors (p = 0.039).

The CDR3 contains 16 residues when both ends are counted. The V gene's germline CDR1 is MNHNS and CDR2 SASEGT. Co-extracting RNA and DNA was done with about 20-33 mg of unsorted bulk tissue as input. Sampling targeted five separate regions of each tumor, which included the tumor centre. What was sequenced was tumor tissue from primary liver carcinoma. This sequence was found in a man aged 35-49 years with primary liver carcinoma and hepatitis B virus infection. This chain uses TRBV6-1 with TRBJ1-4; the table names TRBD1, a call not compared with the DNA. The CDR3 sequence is CGSSEVGQGINEKPFF.